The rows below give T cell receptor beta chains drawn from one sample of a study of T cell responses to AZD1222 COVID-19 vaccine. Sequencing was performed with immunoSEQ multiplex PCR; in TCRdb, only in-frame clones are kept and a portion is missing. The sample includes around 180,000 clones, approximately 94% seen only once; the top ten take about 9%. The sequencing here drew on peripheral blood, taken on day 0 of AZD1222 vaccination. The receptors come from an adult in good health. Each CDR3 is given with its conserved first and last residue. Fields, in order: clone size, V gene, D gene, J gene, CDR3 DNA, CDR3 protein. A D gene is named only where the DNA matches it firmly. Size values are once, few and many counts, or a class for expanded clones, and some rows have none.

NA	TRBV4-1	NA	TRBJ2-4	TGCGCCAGCAGCCAAGGAGTCGGCGGGGAAAACATTCAGTACTTC	CASSQGVGGENIQYF
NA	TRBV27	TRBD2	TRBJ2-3	TGTGCCAGCAGGGGGAAGACTAGCGGGAGGTATGGAGATACGCAGTATTTT	CASRGKTSGRYGDTQYF
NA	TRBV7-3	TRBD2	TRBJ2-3	TGTGCCAGCAGCCGGGGGGGCACAGATACGCAGTATTTT	CASSRGGTDTQYF
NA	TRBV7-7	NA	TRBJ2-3	TGTGCTAGCAGCTCGGGTAGCACAGGGTCAGATACGCAGTATTTT	CASSSGSTGSDTQYF
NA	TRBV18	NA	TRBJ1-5	TGTGCCAGCTCCGGAGGAGGGGGTCAGCCCCAGCATTTT	CASSGGGGQPQHF
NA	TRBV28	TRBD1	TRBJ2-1	TGTGCCAGCAGCCGGGACAGGGCTAATGAGCAGTTCTTC	CASSRDRANEQFF
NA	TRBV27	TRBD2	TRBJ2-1	TGTGCCAGCAGTTTTTATGGAGCGGGAGGGAACAATGAGCAGTTCTTC	CASSFYGAGGNNEQFF
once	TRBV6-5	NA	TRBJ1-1	TGTGCCAGCAAACGTGGGACTGAAGCTTTCTTT	CASKRGTEAFF
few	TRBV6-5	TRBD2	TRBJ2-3	TGTGCCAGCAGTCGACTAGCGGGGGGCCCAGATACGCAGTATTTT	CASSRLAGGPDTQYF
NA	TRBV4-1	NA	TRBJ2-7	TGCGCCAGCAGCCAAGTAGGCAGAGCGAGCTCCTACGAGCAGTACTTC	CASSQVGRASSYEQYF
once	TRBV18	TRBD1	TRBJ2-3	TGTGCCAGCTCACCCGTGACAGGGCTTCTGGATACGCAGTATTTT	CASSPVTGLLDTQYF
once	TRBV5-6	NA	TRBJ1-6	TGTGCCAGCAGAACGGACAGAGGGAATTCACCCCTCCACTTT	CASRTDRGNSPLHF
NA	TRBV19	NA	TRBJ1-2	TGTGCCAGTAGTATAGTGCCGGGCAGGCGCGGCTACACCTTC	CASSIVPGRRGYTF
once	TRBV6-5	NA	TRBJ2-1	TGTGCCAGCATTCGCAGACGGGGGGCTAATGAGCAGTTCTTC	CASIRRRGANEQFF
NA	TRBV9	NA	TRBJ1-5	TGTGCCAGCAGCCGCGCCGGCGGTCAGCCCCAGCATTTT	CASSRAGGQPQHF
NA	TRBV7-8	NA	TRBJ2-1	TGTGCCAGCAGCTTAGATCTGGGGCCGTCCTACAATGAGCAGTTCTTC	CASSLDLGPSYNEQFF
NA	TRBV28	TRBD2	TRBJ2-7	TGTGCCAGCAGACGCGGGGGAGGGTATTACGAGCAGTACTTC	CASRRGGGYYEQYF
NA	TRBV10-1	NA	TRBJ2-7	TGCGCCAGCAGTGAGAGCTACGAGCAGTACTTC	CASSESYEQYF
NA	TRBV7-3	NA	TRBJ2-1	TGTGCCAGCAGCTTAGGGCCCGGAGATGAGCAGTTCTTC	CASSLGPGDEQFF
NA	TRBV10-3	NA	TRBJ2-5	TGTGCCATCAGTGAGCCGGGAGAGACCCAGTACTTC	CAISEPGETQYF
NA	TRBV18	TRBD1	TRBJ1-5	TGTGCCAGCTCCCCGTCAAAGGTGGCAGGGGGAACGTTCAATCAGCCCCAGCATTTT	CASSPSKVAGGTFNQPQHF
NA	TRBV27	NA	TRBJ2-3	TGTGCCAGCAGTCCCCCATCTGACACAGATACGCAGTATTTT	CASSPPSDTDTQYF
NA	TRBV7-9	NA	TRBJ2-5	TGTGCCAGCAGCCCCATGGGGGTCCAAGAGACCCAGTACTTC	CASSPMGVQETQYF
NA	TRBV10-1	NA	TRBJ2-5	TGCGCCAGCAGTGAGTCGACTGGGGGACCCGTTAAGACCCAGTACTTC	CASSESTGGPVKTQYF
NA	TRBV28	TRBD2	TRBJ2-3	TGTGCCAGCAGTGGGGGACTAGCGGGAGGCCCCACAGATACGCAGTATTTT	CASSGGLAGGPTDTQYF
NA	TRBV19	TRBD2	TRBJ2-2	TGTGCCACCACACTAGCGGGCTTGAACACCGGGGAGCTGTTTTTT	CATTLAGLNTGELFF
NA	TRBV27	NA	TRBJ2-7	TGTGCCACCAGGGACACCCCCTACGAGCAGTACTTC	CATRDTPYEQYF
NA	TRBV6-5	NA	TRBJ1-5	TGTGCCAGCAGTTTGATCCGGGACATAAATCAGCCCCAGCATTTT	CASSLIRDINQPQHF
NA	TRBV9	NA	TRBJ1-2	TGTGCCAGCAGCAACCTCTATCGAGTCGATCATGGCTACACCTTC	CASSNLYRVDHGYTF
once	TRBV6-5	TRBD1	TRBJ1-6	TGTGCCAGCAGTTCCCGGGGGACAGGGGGGAATTCACCCCTCCACTTT	CASSSRGTGGNSPLHF
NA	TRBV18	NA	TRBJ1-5	TGTGCCAGCTCCGCCCAAAGCCAGCCCCAGCATTTT	CASSAQSQPQHF
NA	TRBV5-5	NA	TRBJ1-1	TGTGCCAGCAGTCACCGGGGGGGTACTGAAGCTTTCTTT	CASSHRGGTEAFF
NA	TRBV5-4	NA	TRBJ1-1	TGTGCCAGCAGCCGCCAGGGAACTGAAGCTTTCTTT	CASSRQGTEAFF
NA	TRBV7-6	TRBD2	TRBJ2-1	TGTGCCAGCAGCTTAGCTAGCGGGAGGTTCTACAATGAGCAGTTCTTC	CASSLASGRFYNEQFF
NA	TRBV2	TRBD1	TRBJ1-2	TGTGCCAGCAGTGTGGAGACAGGGGGTAGTCGGTATGGCTACACCTTC	CASSVETGGSRYGYTF
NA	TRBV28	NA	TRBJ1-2	TGTGCCAGCAGTTTAAACGACGTACTGTTGGACTATGGCTACACCTTC	CASSLNDVLLDYGYTF
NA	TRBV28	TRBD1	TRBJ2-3	TGTGCCAGCAGTTGGCAGGACAGGGTCACAGATACGCAGTATTTT	CASSWQDRVTDTQYF
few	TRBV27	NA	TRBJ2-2	TGTGCCAGCAGTCCCATCCCCGGGGAGCTGTTTTTT	CASSPIPGELFF
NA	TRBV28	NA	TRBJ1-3	TGTGCCAGCAGTTTAGCCCTTCCCGGAAACACCATATATTTT	CASSLALPGNTIYF
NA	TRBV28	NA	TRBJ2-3	TGTGTCACTGCCGGGGGGCAAGGCACAGATACGCAGTATTTT	CVTAGGQGTDTQYF
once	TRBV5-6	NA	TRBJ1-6	TGTGCCAGCAGCTTGGCGCGGGGGGCAGGTTCACCCCTCCACTTT	CASSLARGAGSPLHF
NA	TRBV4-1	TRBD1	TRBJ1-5	TGCGCCAGCAGCCAAGGACAGGGACTTAATCAGCCCCAGCATTTT	CASSQGQGLNQPQHF
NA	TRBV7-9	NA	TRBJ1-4	TGTGCCAGCAGCTCGGGACCAGTGGACGAAAAACTGTTTTTT	CASSSGPVDEKLFF
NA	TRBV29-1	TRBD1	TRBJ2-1	TGCAGCGTGGACAGGACCAATGAGCAGTTCTTC	CSVDRTNEQFF
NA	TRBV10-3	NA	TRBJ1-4	TGTGCCATCAGTGGGGGCTCCGGTGAAAAACTGTTTTTT	CAISGGSGEKLFF
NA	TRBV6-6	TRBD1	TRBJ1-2	TGTGCCAGCAGTTCGACAGGGGGCATCGGTGGCTACACCTTC	CASSSTGGIGGYTF
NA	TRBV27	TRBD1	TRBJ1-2	TGTGCCACCAGTTCCCCTTCCGGGACAGGGGAATATGGCTACACCTTC	CATSSPSGTGEYGYTF
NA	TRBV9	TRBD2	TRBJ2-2	TGTGCCAGCAGCACCCGGACTAGCGGGAGAACCAGGGAGCTGTTTTTT	CASSTRTSGRTRELFF
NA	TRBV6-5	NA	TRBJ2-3	TGTGCCAGCAAGGCGGGACCTAGCACAGATACGCAGTATTTT	CASKAGPSTDTQYF
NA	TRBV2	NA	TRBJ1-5	TGTGCCAGCAGCGGGGCGGGGGTTTACAATCAGCCCCAGCATTTT	CASSGAGVYNQPQHF